The present T cell receptor (beta chain) was sequenced within a study of T-cell reconstitution after alpha-beta-depleted transplantation in children. Unique molecular identifiers featured in how the TCRbeta library was prepared. TCRdb re-derived calls from the PCR reads in MiXCR, one entry per CDR3 protein. The sample shows 750,000 to 950,000 distinct CDR3 sequences, roughly 15% of them seen only once. This clonotype was observed a handful of times. CDR3 length: 16 amino acids. Germline lookup yields CDR1 ENHRY and CDR2 SYGVKD. The V gene lost 3 bases and the J gene lost 4 bases, with 16 bases spanning the gap.

This chain uses TRBV10-3 with TRBJ2-1; no clear D gene. The receptor's source is a male patient aged 10-17 years who had a stem cell transplant for acute lymphoblastic leukemia, so the T cells may come from the graft donor. The sequencing used PBMCs, mostly from graft donor cells, collected 360 days after TCRalphabeta/CD19-depleted stem cell transplant. CDR3 coding DNA: TGTGCCATCAGTGATCCCTCTCGGCTCGAGTACAATGAGCAGTTCTTC. Translating gives CAISDPSRLEYNEQFF.